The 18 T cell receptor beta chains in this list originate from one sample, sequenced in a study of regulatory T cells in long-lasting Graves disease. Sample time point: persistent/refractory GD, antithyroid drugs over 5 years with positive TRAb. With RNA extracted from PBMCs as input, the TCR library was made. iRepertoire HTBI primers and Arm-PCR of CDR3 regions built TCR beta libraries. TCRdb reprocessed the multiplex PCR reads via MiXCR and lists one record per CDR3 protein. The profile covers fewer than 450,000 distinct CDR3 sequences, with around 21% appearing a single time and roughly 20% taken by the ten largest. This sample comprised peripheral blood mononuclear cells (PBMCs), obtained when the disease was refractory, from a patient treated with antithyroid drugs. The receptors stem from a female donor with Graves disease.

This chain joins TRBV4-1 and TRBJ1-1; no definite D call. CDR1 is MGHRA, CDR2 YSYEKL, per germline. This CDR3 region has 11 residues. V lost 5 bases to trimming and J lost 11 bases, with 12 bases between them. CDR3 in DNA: TGCGCCAGCAGCTTTGGCCTCTGGGCTTTCTTT. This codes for CASSFGLWAFF.

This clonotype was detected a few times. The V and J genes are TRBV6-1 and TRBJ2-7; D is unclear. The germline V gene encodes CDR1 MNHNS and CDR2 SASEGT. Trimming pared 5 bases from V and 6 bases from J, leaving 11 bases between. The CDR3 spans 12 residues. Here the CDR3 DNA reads TGTGCCAGCAGTCGACCTAGGAGCGAGCAGTACTTC. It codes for CASSRPRSEQYF.

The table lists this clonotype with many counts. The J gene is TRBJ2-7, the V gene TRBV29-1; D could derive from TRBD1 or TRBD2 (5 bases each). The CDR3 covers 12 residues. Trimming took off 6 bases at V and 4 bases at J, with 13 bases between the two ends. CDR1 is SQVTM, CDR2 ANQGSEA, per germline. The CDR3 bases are TGCAGCGTGGGACGGTCCGAGTACGAGCAGTACTTC. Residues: CSVGRSEYEQYF.

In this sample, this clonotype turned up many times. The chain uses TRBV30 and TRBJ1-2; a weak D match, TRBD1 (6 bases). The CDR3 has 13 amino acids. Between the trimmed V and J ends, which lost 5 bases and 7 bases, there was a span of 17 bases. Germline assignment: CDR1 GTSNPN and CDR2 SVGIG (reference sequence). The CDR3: CAWGQQSSGGYTF. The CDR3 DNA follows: TGTGCCTGGGGACAGCAGTCTAGCGGTGGCTACACCTTC.

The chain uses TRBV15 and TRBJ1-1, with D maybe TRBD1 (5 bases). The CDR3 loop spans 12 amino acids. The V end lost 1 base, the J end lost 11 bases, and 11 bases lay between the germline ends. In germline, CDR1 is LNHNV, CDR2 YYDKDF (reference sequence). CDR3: CATSRVQGEAFF. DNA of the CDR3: TGTGCCACCAGCAGAGTCCAGGGCGAGGCTTTCTTT.

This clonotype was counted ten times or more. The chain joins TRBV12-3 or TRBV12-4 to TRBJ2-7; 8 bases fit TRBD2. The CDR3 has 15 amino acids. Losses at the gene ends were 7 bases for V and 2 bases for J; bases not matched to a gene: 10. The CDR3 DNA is TGTGCCAGCACCCTCGGCACGGGGGGGCCCTACGAGCAGTACTTC. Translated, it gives CASTLGTGGPYEQYF.

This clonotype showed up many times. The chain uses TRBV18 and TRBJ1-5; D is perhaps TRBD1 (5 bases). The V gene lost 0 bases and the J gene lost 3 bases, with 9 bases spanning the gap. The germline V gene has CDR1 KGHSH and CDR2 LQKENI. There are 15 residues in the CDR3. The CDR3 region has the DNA TGTGCCAGCTCACCACCTCAGGGCTTCAATCAGCCCCAGCATTTT. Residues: CASSPPQGFNQPQHF.

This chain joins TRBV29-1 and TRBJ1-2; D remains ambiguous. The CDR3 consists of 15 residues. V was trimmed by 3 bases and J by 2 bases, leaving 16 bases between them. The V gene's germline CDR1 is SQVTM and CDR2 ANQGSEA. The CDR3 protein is CSVDSRLAGNYGYTF. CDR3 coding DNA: TGCAGCGTTGACTCTAGGCTCGCAGGCAACTATGGCTACACCTTC.

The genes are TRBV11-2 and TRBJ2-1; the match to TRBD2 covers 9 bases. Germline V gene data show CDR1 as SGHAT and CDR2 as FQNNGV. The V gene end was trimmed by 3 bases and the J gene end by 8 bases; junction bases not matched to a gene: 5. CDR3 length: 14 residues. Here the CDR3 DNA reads TGTGCCAGCAGCTTCGGACTAGCGAGGGATGAGCAGTTCTTC. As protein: CASSFGLARDEQFF.

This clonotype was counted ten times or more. The CDR3 is CASSSIGYEQYF. The CDR3 DNA is TGTGCCAGCAGCTCGATTGGGTACGAGCAGTACTTC. V gene TRBV7-2 combines with J gene TRBJ2-7; D uncertain. CDR1 is SGHTA, CDR2 FQGNSA, per germline. The CDR3 runs to 12 residues. V lost 4 bases to trimming and J lost 4 bases, with 8 bases between them.

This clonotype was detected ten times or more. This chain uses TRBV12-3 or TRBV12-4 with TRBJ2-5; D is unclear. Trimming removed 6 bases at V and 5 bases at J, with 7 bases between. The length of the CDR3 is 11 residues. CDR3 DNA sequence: TGTGCCAGCAGGAACGAGGAGACCCAGTACTTC. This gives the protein CASRNEETQYF.

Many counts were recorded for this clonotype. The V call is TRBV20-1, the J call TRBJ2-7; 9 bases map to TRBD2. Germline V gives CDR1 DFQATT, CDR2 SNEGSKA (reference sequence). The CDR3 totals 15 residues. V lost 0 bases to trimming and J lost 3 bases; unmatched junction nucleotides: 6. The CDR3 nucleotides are TGCAGTGCTAGAGATCTGCCTAGCGGGAACTACGAGCAGTACTTC. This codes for CSARDLPSGNYEQYF.

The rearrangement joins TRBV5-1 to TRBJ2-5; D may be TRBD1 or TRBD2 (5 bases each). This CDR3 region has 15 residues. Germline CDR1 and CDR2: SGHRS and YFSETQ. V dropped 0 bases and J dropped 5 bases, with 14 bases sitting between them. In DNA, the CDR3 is TGCGCCAGCAGCTTGGCGGCAGCCGAGGGGGAGACCCAGTACTTC. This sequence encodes CASSLAAAEGETQYF. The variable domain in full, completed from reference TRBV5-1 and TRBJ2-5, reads KAGVTQTPRYLIKTRGQQVTLSCSPISGHRSVSWYQQTPGQGLQFLFEYFSETQRNKGNFPGRFSGRQFSNSRSEMNVSTLELGDSALYLCASSLAAAEGETQYFGPGTRLLVL.

The DNA for the CDR3 is TGTGCCACCAGCCCCCACGGAGGGAACACTGAAGCTTTCTTT. Protein: CATSPHGGNTEAFF. The J gene is TRBJ1-1, the V gene TRBV15, with D unclear. Germline values: CDR1 LNHNV, CDR2 YYDKDF (reference sequence). Deletions cut 5 bases from V and 1 base from J, with 11 bases between. CDR3 size: 14 residues.

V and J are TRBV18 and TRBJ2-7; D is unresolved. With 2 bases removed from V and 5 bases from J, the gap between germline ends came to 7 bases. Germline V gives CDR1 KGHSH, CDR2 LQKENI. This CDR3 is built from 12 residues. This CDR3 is CASSPSTDEQYF. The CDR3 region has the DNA TGTGCCAGCTCACCAAGTACTGACGAGCAGTACTTC.

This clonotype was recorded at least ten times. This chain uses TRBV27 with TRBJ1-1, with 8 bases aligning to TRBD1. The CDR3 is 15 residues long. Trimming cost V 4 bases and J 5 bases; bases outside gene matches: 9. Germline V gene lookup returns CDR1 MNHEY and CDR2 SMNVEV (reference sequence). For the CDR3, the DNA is TGTGCCAGCAGTTCCCTTGACAGGGGTGGAACTGAAGCTTTCTTT. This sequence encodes CASSSLDRGGTEAFF.

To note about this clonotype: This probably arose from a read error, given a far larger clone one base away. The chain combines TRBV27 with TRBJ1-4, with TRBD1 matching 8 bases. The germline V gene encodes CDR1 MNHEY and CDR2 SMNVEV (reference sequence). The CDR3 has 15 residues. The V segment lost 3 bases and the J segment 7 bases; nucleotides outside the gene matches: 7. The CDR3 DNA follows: TGTGCCAGCAGTTTCCTACAGGGGGTGGGTGAAAAACTGTTTTTT. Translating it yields CASSFLQGVGEKLFF.

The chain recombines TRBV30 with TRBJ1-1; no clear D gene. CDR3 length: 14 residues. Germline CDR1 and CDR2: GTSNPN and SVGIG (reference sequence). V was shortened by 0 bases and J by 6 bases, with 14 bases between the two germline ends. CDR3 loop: CAWSVPPQSAEAFF. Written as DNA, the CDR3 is TGTGCCTGGAGTGTACCCCCTCAATCGGCTGAAGCTTTCTTT.